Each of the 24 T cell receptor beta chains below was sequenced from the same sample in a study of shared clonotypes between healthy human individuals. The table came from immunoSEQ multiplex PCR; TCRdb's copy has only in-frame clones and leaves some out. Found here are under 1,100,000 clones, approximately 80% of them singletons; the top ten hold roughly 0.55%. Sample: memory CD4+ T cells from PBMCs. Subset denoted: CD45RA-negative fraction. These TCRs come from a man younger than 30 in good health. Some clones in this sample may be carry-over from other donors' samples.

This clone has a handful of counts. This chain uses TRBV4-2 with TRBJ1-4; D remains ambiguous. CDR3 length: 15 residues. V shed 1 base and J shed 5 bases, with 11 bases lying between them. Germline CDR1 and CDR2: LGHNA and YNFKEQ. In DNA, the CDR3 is TGTGCCAGCAGCCAAGTTTTGCAGGAGAATGAAAAACTGTTTTTT. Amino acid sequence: CASSQVLQENEKLFF.

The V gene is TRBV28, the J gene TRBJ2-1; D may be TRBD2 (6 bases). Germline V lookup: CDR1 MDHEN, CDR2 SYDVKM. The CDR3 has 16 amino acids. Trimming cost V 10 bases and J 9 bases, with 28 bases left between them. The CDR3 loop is CATLSLSGLGTFEQFF. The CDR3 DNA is TGTGCCACCCTCAGTTTATCGGGACTGGGAACCTTTGAGCAGTTCTTC.

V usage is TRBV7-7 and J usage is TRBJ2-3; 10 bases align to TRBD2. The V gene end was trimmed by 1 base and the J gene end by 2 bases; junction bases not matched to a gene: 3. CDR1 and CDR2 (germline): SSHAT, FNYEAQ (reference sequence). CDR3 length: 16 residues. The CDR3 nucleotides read TGTGCCAGCAGCTTAGGGCTAGCGGGAGCCACAGATACGCAGTATTTT. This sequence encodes CASSLGLAGATDTQYF.

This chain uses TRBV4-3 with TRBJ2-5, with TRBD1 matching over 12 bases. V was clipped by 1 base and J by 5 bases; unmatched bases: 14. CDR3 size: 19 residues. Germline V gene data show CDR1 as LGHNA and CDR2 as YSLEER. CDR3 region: CASSQVPSGTGGRRETQYF. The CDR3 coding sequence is TGCGCCAGCAGCCAAGTCCCATCAGGGACAGGGGGCCGTAGGGAGACCCAGTACTTC.

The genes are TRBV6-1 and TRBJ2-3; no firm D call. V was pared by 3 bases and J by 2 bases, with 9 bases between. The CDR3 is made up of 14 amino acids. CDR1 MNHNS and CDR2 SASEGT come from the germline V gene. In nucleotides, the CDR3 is TGTGCCAGCAGTGACAAGACAAACACAGATACGCAGTATTTT. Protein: CASSDKTNTDTQYF.

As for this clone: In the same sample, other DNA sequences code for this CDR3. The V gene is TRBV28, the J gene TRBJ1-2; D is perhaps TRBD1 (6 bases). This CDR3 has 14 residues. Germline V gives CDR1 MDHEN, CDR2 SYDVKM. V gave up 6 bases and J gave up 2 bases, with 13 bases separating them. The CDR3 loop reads CASSLFQGNYGYTF. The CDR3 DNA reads TGTGCCAGCAGCCTCTTCCAGGGGAACTATGGCTACACCTTC.

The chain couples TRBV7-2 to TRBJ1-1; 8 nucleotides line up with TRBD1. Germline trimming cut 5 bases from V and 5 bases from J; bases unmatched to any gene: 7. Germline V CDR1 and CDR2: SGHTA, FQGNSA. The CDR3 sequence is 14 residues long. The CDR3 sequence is CASSRNRGRTEAFF. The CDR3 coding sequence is TGTGCCAGCAGCCGAAACAGGGGGAGAACTGAAGCTTTCTTT.

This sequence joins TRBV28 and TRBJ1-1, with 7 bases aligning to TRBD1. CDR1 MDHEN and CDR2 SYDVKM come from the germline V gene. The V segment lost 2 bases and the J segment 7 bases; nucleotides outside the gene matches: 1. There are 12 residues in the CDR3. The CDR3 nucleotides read TGTGCCAGCAGTTTAAGGGACAGTGAAGCTTTCTTT. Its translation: CASSLRDSEAFF.

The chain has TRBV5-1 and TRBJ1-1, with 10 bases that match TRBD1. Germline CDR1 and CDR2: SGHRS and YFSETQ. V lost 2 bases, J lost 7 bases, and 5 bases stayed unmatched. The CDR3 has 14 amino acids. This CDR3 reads CASSFGQGGGEAFF. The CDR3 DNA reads TGCGCCAGCAGCTTTGGACAGGGGGGAGGTGAAGCTTTCTTT.

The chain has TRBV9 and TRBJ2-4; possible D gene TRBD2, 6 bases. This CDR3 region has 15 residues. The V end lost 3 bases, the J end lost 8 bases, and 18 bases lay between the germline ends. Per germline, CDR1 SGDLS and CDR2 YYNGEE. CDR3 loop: CASSGGGSSRDIQYF. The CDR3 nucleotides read TGTGCCAGCAGCGGGGGAGGCTCTTCCCGGGACATTCAGTACTTC. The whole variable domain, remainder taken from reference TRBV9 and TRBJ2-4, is DSGVTQTPKHLITATGQRVTLRCSPRSGDLSVYWYQQSLDQGLQFLIQYYNGEERAKGNILERFSAQQFPDLHSELNLSSLELGDSALYFCASSGGGSSRDIQYFGAGTRLSVL.

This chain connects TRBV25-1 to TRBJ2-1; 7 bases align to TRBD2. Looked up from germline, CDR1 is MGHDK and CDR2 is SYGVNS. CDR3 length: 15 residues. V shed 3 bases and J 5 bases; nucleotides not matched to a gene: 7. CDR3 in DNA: TGTGCCAGCAGTGATTCTGGGACTACTAACAATGAGCAGTTCTTC. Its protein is CASSDSGTTNNEQFF.

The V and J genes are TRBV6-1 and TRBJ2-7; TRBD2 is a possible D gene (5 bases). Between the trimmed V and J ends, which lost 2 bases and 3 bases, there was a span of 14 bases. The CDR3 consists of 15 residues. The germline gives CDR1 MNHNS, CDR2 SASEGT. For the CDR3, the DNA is TGTGCCAGCAGTGAATTTGAGGGAACCATCTACGAGCAGTACTTC. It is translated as CASSEFEGTIYEQYF.

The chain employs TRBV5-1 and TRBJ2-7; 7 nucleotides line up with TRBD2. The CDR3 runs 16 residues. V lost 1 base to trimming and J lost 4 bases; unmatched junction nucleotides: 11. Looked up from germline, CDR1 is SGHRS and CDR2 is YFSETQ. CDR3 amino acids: CASSLRGGRSLYEQYF. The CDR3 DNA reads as TGCGCCAGCAGCTTGCGCGGGGGTCGGTCATTATACGAGCAGTACTTC. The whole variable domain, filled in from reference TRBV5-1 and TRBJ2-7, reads KAGVTQTPRYLIKTRGQQVTLSCSPISGHRSVSWYQQTPGQGLQFLFEYFSETQRNKGNFPGRFSGRQFSNSRSEMNVSTLELGDSALYLCASSLRGGRSLYEQYFGPGTRLTVT.

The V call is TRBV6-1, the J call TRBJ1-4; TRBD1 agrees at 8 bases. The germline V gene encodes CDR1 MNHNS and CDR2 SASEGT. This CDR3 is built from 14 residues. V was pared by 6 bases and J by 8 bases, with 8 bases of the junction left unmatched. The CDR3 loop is CASSRQGNEEKLFF. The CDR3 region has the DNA TGTGCCAGCAGCCGACAGGGGAATGAGGAAAAACTGTTTTTT.

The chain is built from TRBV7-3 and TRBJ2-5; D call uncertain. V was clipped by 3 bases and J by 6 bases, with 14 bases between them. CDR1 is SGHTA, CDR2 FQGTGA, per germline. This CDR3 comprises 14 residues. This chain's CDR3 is CASSLSDRVQTQYF. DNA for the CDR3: TGTGCCAGCAGCTTGTCTGATAGGGTGCAGACCCAGTACTTC.

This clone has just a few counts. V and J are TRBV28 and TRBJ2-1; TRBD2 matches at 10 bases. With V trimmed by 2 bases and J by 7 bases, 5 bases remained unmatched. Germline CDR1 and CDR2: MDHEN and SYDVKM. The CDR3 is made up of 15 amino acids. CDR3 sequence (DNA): TGTGCCAGCAGTTTACCGACTAGCGGGTCGAATGAGCAGTTCTTC. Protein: CASSLPTSGSNEQFF.

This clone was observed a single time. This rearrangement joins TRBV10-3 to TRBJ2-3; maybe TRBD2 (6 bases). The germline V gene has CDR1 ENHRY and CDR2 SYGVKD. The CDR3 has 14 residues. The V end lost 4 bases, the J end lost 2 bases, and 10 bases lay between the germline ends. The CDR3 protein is CAISGRRDTDTQYF. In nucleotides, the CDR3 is TGTGCCATCAGTGGTCGGCGGGACACAGATACGCAGTATTTT.

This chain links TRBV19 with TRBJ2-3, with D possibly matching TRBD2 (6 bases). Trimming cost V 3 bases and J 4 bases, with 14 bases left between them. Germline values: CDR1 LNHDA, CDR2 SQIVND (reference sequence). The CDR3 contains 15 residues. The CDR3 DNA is TGTGCCAGTAGTATCATGAGCGGGTTTTCAGATACGCAGTATTTT. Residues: CASSIMSGFSDTQYF.

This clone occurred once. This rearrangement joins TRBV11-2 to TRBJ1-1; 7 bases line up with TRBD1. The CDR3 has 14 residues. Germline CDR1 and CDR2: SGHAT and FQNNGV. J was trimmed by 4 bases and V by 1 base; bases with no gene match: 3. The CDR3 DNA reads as TGTGCCAGCAGCTTAGGGCACAGGGGCACTGAAGCTTTCTTT. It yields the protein CASSLGHRGTEAFF.

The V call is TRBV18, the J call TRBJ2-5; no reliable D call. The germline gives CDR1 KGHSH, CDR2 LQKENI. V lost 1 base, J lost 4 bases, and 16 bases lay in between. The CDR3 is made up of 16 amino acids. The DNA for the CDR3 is TGTGCCAGCTCACCACTTAACACCCCCAAGGGAGAGACCCAGTACTTC. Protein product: CASSPLNTPKGETQYF. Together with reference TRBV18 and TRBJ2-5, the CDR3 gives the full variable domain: NAGVMQNPRHLVRRRGQEARLRCSPMKGHSHVYWYRQLPEEGLKFMVYLQKENIIDESGMPKERFSAEFPKEGPSILRIQQVVRGDSAAYFCASSPLNTPKGETQYFGPGTRLLVL.

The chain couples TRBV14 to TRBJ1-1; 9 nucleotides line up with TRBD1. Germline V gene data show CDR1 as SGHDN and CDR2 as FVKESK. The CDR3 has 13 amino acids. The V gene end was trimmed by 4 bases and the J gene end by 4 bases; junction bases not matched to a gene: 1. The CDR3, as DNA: TGTGCCAGCAGCCGGGACAGGGCCACTGAAGCTTTCTTT. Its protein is CASSRDRATEAFF.

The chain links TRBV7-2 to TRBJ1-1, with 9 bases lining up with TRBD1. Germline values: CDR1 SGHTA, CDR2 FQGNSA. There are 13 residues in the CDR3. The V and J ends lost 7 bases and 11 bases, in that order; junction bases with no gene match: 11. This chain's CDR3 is CASTTEQGAGAFF. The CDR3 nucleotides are TGTGCCAGCACCACCGAACAGGGGGCCGGGGCTTTCTTT.

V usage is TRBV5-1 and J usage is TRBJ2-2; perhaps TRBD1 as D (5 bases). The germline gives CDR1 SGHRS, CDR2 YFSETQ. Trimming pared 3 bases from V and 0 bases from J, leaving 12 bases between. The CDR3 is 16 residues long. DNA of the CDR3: TGCGCCAGCAGCTCCGCGAGGACAACGAACACCGGGGAGCTGTTTTTT. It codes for CASSSARTTNTGELFF.

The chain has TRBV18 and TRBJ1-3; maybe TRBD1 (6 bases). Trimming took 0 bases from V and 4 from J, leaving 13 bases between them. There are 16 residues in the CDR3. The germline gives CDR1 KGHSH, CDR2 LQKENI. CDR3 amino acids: CASSPPIVQGGNTIYF. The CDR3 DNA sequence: TGTGCCAGCTCACCACCGATCGTCCAGGGGGGAAACACCATATATTTT. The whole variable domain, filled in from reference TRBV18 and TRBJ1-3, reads NAGVMQNPRHLVRRRGQEARLRCSPMKGHSHVYWYRQLPEEGLKFMVYLQKENIIDESGMPKERFSAEFPKEGPSILRIQQVVRGDSAAYFCASSPPIVQGGNTIYFGEGSWLTVV.